This T cell receptor (beta chain) came from a study of blood T cell repertoires in COVID-19. Across the study: The United States, Italy and Spain were the sources of the acute and convalescent COVID-19 samples. T cells, B-cell-depleted T cells, or PBMCs supplied cDNA or gDNA.

Libraries were prepared by immunoSEQ multiplex PCR; TCRdb keeps only in-frame clonotypes and omits some of them. The table includes 170,000 or so clones, about 88% detected once. Germline values: CDR1 SEHNR, CDR2 FQNEAQ (reference sequence). This CDR3 spans 15 amino acids. Trimming removed 4 bases from V and 4 bases from J, with 16 bases in between. Material: peripheral blood. The source of this sequence is a man aged 35-49 years with active or convalescent COVID-19. The chain joins TRBV7-9 to TRBJ2-5; D is perhaps TRBD2 (7 bases). The CDR3: CASSYLRGEGETQYF. CDR3 bases: TGTGCCAGCAGCTATCTGAGGGGGGAGGGAGAGACCCAGTACTTC.